Sequencing of this T cell receptor beta chain was carried out in a study of metastatic and nonmetastatic thyroid tumors. Study-wide context: Repertoires from blood and tumor or nodule tissue of malignant and benign thyroid patients were compared.

V lost 1 base, J lost 4 bases, and 15 bases stayed unmatched. Germline-derived CDR1 and CDR2 are LGHDT and YNNKEL (reference sequence). CDR3 length equals 19 residues. Original data processing: Differences in CDR3 between clinicopathological groups were drawn on to build a classifier intended to discriminate distant-metastatic papillary thyroid cancer patients. TCRdb ran MiXCR on the PCR reads. Clone size and V and J calls follow TCRdb, not the original study. The sample holds some 21,000 clones, around 16% seen once. As concerns this clone: The antigen remains undetermined.

Study-wide points: Benign nodules reportedly had significantly lower TCR beta diversity than malignant thyroid tumors in blood and tumor.

Prior to thyroid surgery, none of the patients had received any treatment. The J gene is TRBJ2-1, the V gene TRBV3-1; TRBD1 matches 8 bases. Input material: blood. The clonotype originates from a female donor with papillary thyroid cancer or a benign thyroid nodule (not recorded which). Some clones in this sample may be carry-over from other donors' samples. The CDR3 nucleotides are TGTGCCAGCAGCCAAGCGGGACAGGAAGTGTATATAAAATACAATGAGCAGTTCTTC. Amino acids: CASSQAGQEVYIKYNEQFF.